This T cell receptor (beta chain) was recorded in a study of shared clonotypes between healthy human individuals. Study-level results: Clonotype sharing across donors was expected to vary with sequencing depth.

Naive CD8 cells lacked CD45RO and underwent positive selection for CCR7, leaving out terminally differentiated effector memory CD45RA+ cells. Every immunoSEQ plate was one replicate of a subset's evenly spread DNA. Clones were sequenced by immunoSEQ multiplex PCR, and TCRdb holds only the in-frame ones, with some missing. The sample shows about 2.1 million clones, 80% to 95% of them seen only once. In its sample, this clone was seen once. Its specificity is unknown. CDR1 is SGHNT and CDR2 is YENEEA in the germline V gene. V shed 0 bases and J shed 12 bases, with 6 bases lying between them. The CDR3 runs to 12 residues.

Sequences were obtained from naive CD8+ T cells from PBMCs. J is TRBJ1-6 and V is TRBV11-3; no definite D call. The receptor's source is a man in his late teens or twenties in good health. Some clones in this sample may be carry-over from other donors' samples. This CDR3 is CASSLDGLPLHF. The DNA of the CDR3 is TGTGCCAGCAGCTTAGACGGATTACCCCTCCACTTT. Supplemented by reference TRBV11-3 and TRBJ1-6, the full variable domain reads EAGVVQSPRYKIIEKKQPVAFWCNPISGHNTLYWYLQNLGQGPELLIRYENEEAVDDSQLPKDRFSAERLKGVDSTLKIQPAELGDSAVYLCASSLDGLPLHFGNGTRLTVT.